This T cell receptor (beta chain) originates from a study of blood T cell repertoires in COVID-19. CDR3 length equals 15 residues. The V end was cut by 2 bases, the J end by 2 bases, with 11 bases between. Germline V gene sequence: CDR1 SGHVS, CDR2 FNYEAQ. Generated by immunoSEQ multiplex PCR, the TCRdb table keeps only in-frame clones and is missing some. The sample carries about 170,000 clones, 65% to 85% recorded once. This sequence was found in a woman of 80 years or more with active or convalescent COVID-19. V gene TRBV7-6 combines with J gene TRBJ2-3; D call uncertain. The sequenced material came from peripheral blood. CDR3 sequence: CASSLQVTDTDTQYF. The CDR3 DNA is TGTGCCAGCAGCTTACAAGTAACTGACACAGATACGCAGTATTTT.